This TCR beta chain was found in a study of OX40 agonist ivuxolimab in advanced cancers. Study context: It was permissible to have had prior anti-PD-1, anti-PD-L1 or anti-CTLA-4 therapy, and less than 45% had some.

Worth noting for this clone: The antigen is unknown.

Trimming stripped 2 bases from V and 6 bases from J, with 11 bases between. CDR1 and CDR2 (germline): SGHTA, FQGTGA. This CDR3 has 14 residues. Prior autoimmune disease or systemic immunosuppression barred patients. Study-level results: Low normalized clonal expansion also occurred in some nonresponding patients.

Profiled with immunoSEQ multiplex PCR; TCRdb holds only in-frame clones, not every one. The table lists nearly 8,500 clones, 70% to 75% of them singletons. The material sequenced was CD4+ or CD8+ T cells sorted from blood, taken in a trial of the OX40 agonist ivuxolimab. The clonotype was recovered from an adult with an advanced solid tumor such as melanoma, head and neck, liver or kidney cancer. V usage is TRBV7-3 and J usage is TRBJ2-1, with D maybe TRBD2 (6 bases). The CDR3 DNA reads TGTGCCAGCAGCTTAGGGGGGAAGGGCAATGAGCAGTTCTTC. Its translation: CASSLGGKGNEQFF. Together with reference TRBV7-3 and TRBJ2-1, the CDR3 gives the full variable domain: GAGVSQTPSNKVTEKGKYVELRCDPISGHTALYWYRQSLGQGPEFLIYFQGTGAADDSGLPNDRFFAVRPEGSVSTLKIQRTERGDSAVYLCASSLGGKGNEQFFGPGTRLTVL.